These T cell receptor beta chains were read from a single sample in a study of blood T cell repertoires in COVID-19. Measured with immunoSEQ multiplex PCR; TCRdb has only the in-frame clones, and not every one. The profile covers about 190,000 clones, with just under 90% appearing a single time and just under 0.9% taken by the ten largest. Sample: peripheral blood. The receptors here all came from a woman between 18 and 30 years old who had recovered from COVID-19. Both conserved end residues are part of each CDR3. The order of the fields is V gene, clone size, D gene, J gene, CDR3 DNA, CDR3 protein. The D gene is left open where the match is weak. The size of a clone is reported for some rows only, either as once, few or many, or as a class for expanded clones.

>TRBV5-8|once|.|TRBJ1-1
TGTGCCAGCAGCTCGGGGTGGAGGAACACTGAAGCTTTCTTT
CASSSGWRNTEAFF
>TRBV5-4|.|.|TRBJ2-1
TGTGCCAGCAGTCCAACATCCTACAATGAGCAGTTCTTC
CASSPTSYNEQFF
>TRBV7-2|.|TRBD2|TRBJ2-1
TGTGCCAGCGGGGAGCGGGGGGGCCCCTACAATGAGCAGTTCTTC
CASGERGGPYNEQFF
>TRBV13|many|TRBD1|TRBJ2-7
TGTGCCAGCAGCGAAGGGACAGGGGGCGGTGAGCAGTACTTC
CASSEGTGGGEQYF
>TRBV6-4|once|TRBD2|TRBJ2-2
TGTGCCACTCGGGTCGCGGGAGGATCCACCACCGGGGAGCTGTTTTTT
CATRVAGGSTTGELFF
>TRBV9|.|TRBD2|TRBJ2-5
TGTGCCAGCAGCGTAGGACTAGCGGGAGCGCAAGAGACCCAGTACTTC
CASSVGLAGAQETQYF
>TRBV7-2|.|TRBD2|TRBJ2-1
TGTGCCAGCAGCTTAGGCGGGGGTGAGCAGTTCTTC
CASSLGGGEQFF
>TRBV7-9|.|TRBD1|TRBJ1-2
TGTGCCAGCAGCTCAGGACAGGGAATCTATGGCTACACCTTC
CASSSGQGIYGYTF
>TRBV7-3|few|TRBD1|TRBJ2-6
TGTGCCAGCAGCTCAGGACAGGAACGTGGGGCCAACGTCCTGACTTTC
CASSSGQERGANVLTF
>TRBV5-6|.|.|TRBJ2-3
TGTGCCAGCAGCTTGGCCTTCAGCACAGATACGCAGTATTTT
CASSLAFSTDTQYF
>TRBV4-3|.|TRBD2|TRBJ2-5
TGCGCCAGCAGCCATCCAACCCGACTAGCGGCTCAAGAGACCCAGTACTTC
CASSHPTRLAAQETQYF
>TRBV9|.|TRBD2|TRBJ2-5
TGTGCCAGCAGCGTGGGACTAGCGGGAGAAGAGACCCAGTACTTC
CASSVGLAGEETQYF
>TRBV29-1|.|TRBD2|TRBJ2-5
TGCAGCGTTGAGGGGGGGGAGACCCAGTACTTC
CSVEGGETQYF
>TRBV6-5|.|.|TRBJ2-3
TGTGCCAGCAGTTATGACGGGAGTAGAGATACGCAGTATTTT
CASSYDGSRDTQYF
>TRBV7-2|few|TRBD1|TRBJ1-5
TGTGCCAGCAGCGAGACAGGGTTGGACAATCAGCCCCAGCATTTT
CASSETGLDNQPQHF
>TRBV24-1|.|TRBD2|TRBJ2-2
TGTGCCACCAAAACTAGCGAGAGGACCGGGGAGCTGTTTTTT
CATKTSERTGELFF
>TRBV12-3/TRBV12-4|.|.|TRBJ2-7
TGTGCCAGCGGCTACAGGGAGCAGTACTTC
CASGYREQYF
>TRBV11-1|few|TRBD2|TRBJ2-5
TGTGCCAGCAGCCCCGGGACTGCTAGCGGGAGGAAGACCCAGTACTTC
CASSPGTASGRKTQYF
>TRBV7-2|.|TRBD2|TRBJ2-1
TGTGCCAGCAGCTTAGCGAGCGGGATATACAATGAGCAGTTCTTC
CASSLASGIYNEQFF
>TRBV12-3/TRBV12-4|.|.|TRBJ2-7
TGTGCCAGCACCACCAGCAGGTTTGCCGAGCAGTACTTC
CASTTSRFAEQYF
>TRBV24-1|.|.|TRBJ1-2
TGTGCCACCAGTGATACGGTTGGTGACTATGGCTACACCTTC
CATSDTVGDYGYTF
>TRBV3-1/TRBV3-2|few|TRBD2|TRBJ2-1
TGTGCCAGCAGCAGGACTAGCGGGAGCACCTACAATGAGCAGTTCTTC
CASSRTSGSTYNEQFF
>TRBV5-6|.|TRBD1|TRBJ2-1
TGTGCCAGCAGCTTGGCCCTCGGGACAGGGCGGTTCTTC
CASSLALGTGRFF
>TRBV7-3|few|.|TRBJ1-1
TGTGCCAGCAGCCTCGCCACCGGTGAAGCTTTCTTT
CASSLATGEAFF
>TRBV7-3|.|.|TRBJ1-1
TGTGCCAGCAGCGTCACGACAGCCGTGGACACTGAAGCTTTCTTT
CASSVTTAVDTEAFF
>TRBV12-3/TRBV12-4|.|.|TRBJ1-2
TGTGCCAGCAGTTTAGCCGGGTTCTATGGCTACACCTTC
CASSLAGFYGYTF
>TRBV18|.|TRBD1|TRBJ2-2
TGTGCCAGCTCACCACGTGACAGGGGGACCGGGGAGCTGTTTTTT
CASSPRDRGTGELFF
>TRBV5-6|.|.|TRBJ2-7
TGTGCCAGCAGCCTGGGGGGGCTCGAGCAGTACTTC
CASSLGGLEQYF
>TRBV11-3|.|.|TRBJ2-1
TGTGCCAGCAGCCTCAGCTGGCTAGAGGGCTACAATGAGCAGTTCTTC
CASSLSWLEGYNEQFF
>TRBV4-1|.|TRBD1|TRBJ1-1
TGCGCCAGCAGCCAAAAACAGGGGGGCACTGAAGCTTTCTTT
CASSQKQGGTEAFF
>TRBV10-3|.|.|TRBJ2-3
TGTGCCATCAGTGAGTCGGAACTAGCCATGACAAACACAGATACGCAGTATTTT
CAISESELAMTNTDTQYF
>TRBV27|.|.|TRBJ1-2
TGTGCCAGCAGTTTATCGATAGGGGATCCCGGTGGCTACACCTTC
CASSLSIGDPGGYTF
>TRBV7-9|.|.|TRBJ1-3
TGTGCCAGCAGCTTAGGGGGCAGGGGCGATGGAAACACCATATATTTT
CASSLGGRGDGNTIYF
>TRBV6-2/TRBV6-3|.|.|TRBJ1-5
TGTGCCAGCAGTTACATGTATAGCAATCAGCCCCAGCATTTT
CASSYMYSNQPQHF
>TRBV2|.|TRBD2|TRBJ2-2
TGTGCCATAACCTTAGGAGGGAGGGCCACCGGGGAGCTGTTTTTT
CAITLGGRATGELFF
>TRBV2|.|.|TRBJ2-3
TGTGCCAGCAGTGAAGAGAGCAGGGACACAGATACGCAGTATTTT
CASSEESRDTDTQYF
>TRBV7-2|.|TRBD2|TRBJ2-5
TGTGCCAGCAGCTTAGGGACTAGCGGGAGTCTAGGAGAGACCCAGTACTTC
CASSLGTSGSLGETQYF
>TRBV7-2|.|.|TRBJ1-5
TGTGCCAGCAGCTTAGTCGGGACACAAAATCAGCCCCAGCATTTT
CASSLVGTQNQPQHF
>TRBV6-2/TRBV6-3|.|TRBD2|TRBJ2-3
TGTGCCAGCAGCCCGACTAGCGGGCCAGATACGCAGTATTTT
CASSPTSGPDTQYF
>TRBV6-5|.|.|TRBJ1-1
TGTGCCAGCACGGGGGGAAGGTTTAACACTGAAGCTTTCTTT
CASTGGRFNTEAFF
>TRBV12-3/TRBV12-4|.|.|TRBJ2-1
TGTGCCAGCAGTTTGTCGTCTGAGCAGTTCTTC
CASSLSSEQFF
>TRBV2|.|TRBD1|TRBJ2-5
TGTGCCGGCAACCGGGACAGGGGGGAGACCCAGTACTTC
CAGNRDRGETQYF
>TRBV7-6|.|.|TRBJ2-1
TGTGCCAGCAGCCCCCCAGGGATCTCCTACAATGAGCAGTTCTTC
CASSPPGISYNEQFF
>TRBV10-3|.|TRBD1|TRBJ1-5
TGTGCCATCGGGACAGGGCAACAGCCCCAGCATTTT
CAIGTGQQPQHF
>TRBV24-1|.|.|TRBJ2-1
TGTGCCACCAGTGATCCAATCCAGGGCCCCAGAGGGGGAGCGGATGAGCAGTTCTTC
CATSDPIQGPRGGADEQFF
>TRBV2|.|.|TRBJ1-3
TGTGCCAGCAGTGTTGAACAGGGATCGGCTGGAAACACCATATATTTT
CASSVEQGSAGNTIYF
>TRBV7-2|few|.|TRBJ2-3
TGTGCCAGCAGCAACAGGGTATCGGGGGATACGCAGTATTTT
CASSNRVSGDTQYF
>TRBV7-8|few|.|TRBJ2-2
TGTGCCAGCAGCTTGGGGGGGGCCACACCCGGGGAGCTGTTTTTT
CASSLGGATPGELFF
>TRBV7-9|.|TRBD2|TRBJ2-3
TGTGCCAGCAGCTCCACTAGCGGGGGCCGGATAGATACGCAGTATTTT
CASSSTSGGRIDTQYF
>TRBV9|.|TRBD1|TRBJ1-4
TGTGCCAGCAGCCCGGACAGGGTTAATGAAAAACTGTTTTTT
CASSPDRVNEKLFF
>TRBV27|.|TRBD1|TRBJ1-6
TGTGCCAGCAGTTTATCGTTATGGCAGGGGGCATTAGTTTCACCCCTCCACTTT
CASSLSLWQGALVSPLHF
>TRBV7-6|.|TRBD2|TRBJ2-3
TGTGCCAGCAGCTTTAGCGGGGGCTCCGCAGATACGCAGTATTTT
CASSFSGGSADTQYF
>TRBV27|.|.|TRBJ2-1
TGTGCCAGCAGTTTCTGGGGAGAGCTACGGGACAATGAGCAGTTCTTC
CASSFWGELRDNEQFF
>TRBV5-1|few|TRBD1|TRBJ1-5
TGCGCCAGCAGGTCGGGGACAGGGGATTCGAGCAATCAGCCCCAGCATTTT
CASRSGTGDSSNQPQHF
>TRBV6-5|.|TRBD1|TRBJ1-4
TGTGCCAGCAGTTCTAAAGACAGGGGTCCACGGGAAAAACTGTTTTTT
CASSSKDRGPREKLFF
>TRBV6-5|.|.|TRBJ2-1
TGTGCCAGCAGCCCGAGTCAGGGGCCCGCGGAGCAGTTCTTC
CASSPSQGPAEQFF
>TRBV5-4|.|TRBD2|TRBJ2-7
TGTGCCACCTCAGCTAGCGGGTACGAGCAGTACTTC
CATSASGYEQYF
>TRBV19|.|.|TRBJ2-1
TGTGCCAGTATGGAACAGGGAGGGGGCTCCTACAATGAGCAGTTCTTC
CASMEQGGGSYNEQFF
>TRBV7-9|once|.|TRBJ1-2
TGTGCCAGCAGCCCGGGAGCTAACTATGGCTACACCTTC
CASSPGANYGYTF